The clone carrying this TCR beta chain was detected only a few times. CDR3 length: 14 amino acids. The germline V gene encodes CDR1 SNHLY and CDR2 FYNNEI. Germline trimming cut 9 bases from V and 1 base from J; bases unmatched to any gene: 8. After constant-region reverse-primer amplification, full-length variable regions underwent semi-nested PCR with Nested Universal Primer A. Each CDR3 protein gets one entry after TCRdb re-called the 5' RACE reads with MiXCR. The sample has 60,000 to 65,000 distinct CDR3 sequences, 22% seen once; the top ten hold 2.5% to 3%. The J gene is TRBJ1-1, the V gene TRBV2, with TRBD1 matching 7 bases. The receptor was isolated from a female donor with breast cancer. The sample taken for sequencing was memory CD4+ T cells sorted from a lymph node. The subset here: memory CD4+ T cells, CD4+CD45RO+CD25-. CDR3 amino acids: CASTPTGWNTEAFF. CDR3 sequence (DNA): TGTGCCAGTACGCCGACAGGGTGGAACACTGAAGCTTTCTTT. The full variable domain, rest sourced from reference TRBV2 and TRBJ1-1, is EPEVTQTPSHQVTQMGQEVILRCVPISNHLYFYWYRQILGQKVEFLVSFYNNEISEKSEIFDDQFSVERPDGSNFTLKIRSTKLEDSAMYFCASTPTGWNTEAFFGQGTRLTVV.